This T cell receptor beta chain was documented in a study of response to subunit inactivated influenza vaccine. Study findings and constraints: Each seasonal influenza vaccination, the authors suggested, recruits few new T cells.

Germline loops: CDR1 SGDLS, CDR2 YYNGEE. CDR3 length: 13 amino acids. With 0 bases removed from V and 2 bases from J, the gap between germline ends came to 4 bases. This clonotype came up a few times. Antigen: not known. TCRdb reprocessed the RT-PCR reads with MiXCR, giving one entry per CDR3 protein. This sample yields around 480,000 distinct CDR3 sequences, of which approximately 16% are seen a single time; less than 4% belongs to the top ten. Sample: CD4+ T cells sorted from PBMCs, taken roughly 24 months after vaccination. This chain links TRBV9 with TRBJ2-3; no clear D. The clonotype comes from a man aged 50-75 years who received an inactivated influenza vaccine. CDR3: CASSVDVTDTQYF. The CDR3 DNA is TGTGCCAGCAGCGTAGACGTCACAGATACGCAGTATTTT. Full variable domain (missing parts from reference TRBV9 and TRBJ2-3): DSGVTQTPKHLITATGQRVTLRCSPRSGDLSVYWYQQSLDQGLQFLIQYYNGEERAKGNILERFSAQQFPDLHSELNLSSLELGDSALYFCASSVDVTDTQYFGPGTRLTVL.